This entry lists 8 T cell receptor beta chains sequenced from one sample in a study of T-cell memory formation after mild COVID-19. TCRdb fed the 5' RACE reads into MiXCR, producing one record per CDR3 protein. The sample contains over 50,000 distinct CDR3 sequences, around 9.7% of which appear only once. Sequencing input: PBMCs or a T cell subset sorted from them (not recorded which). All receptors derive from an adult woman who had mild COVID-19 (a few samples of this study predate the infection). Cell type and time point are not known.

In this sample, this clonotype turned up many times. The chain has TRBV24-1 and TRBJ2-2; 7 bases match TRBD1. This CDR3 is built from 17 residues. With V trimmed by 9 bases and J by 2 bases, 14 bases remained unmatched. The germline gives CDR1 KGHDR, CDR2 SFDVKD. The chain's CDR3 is CATRLLGGGRNTGELFF. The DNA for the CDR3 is TGTGCCACCCGGCTCCTAGGGGGCGGAAGAAACACCGGGGAGCTGTTTTTT.

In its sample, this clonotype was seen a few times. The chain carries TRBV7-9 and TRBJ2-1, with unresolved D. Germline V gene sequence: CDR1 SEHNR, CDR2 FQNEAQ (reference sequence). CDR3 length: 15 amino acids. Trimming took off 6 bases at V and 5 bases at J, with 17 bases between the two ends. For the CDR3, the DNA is TGTGCCAGCAGGAATAGTGGACCCACCAACAATGAGCAGTTCTTC. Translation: CASRNSGPTNNEQFF.

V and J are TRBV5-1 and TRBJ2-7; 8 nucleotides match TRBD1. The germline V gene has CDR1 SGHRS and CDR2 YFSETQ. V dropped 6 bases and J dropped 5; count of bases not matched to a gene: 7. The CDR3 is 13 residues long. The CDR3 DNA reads TGCGCCAGCAACCAGGGGGCGCGCAACGAGCAGTACTTC. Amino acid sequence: CASNQGARNEQYF.

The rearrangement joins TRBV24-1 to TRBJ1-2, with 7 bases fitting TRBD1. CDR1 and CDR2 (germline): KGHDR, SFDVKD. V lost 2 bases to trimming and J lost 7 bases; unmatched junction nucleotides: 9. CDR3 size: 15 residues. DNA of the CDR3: TGTGCCACCAGTGATTGGACAGGACGTCCGTCTGGCTACACCTTC. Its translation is CATSDWTGRPSGYTF.

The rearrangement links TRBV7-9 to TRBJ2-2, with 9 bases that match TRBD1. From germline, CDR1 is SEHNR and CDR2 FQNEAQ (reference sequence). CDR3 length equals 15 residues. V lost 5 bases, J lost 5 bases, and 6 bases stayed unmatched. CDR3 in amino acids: CASSPGTGRTGELFF. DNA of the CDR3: TGTGCCAGCAGCCCCGGGACAGGGAGGACCGGGGAGCTGTTTTTT.

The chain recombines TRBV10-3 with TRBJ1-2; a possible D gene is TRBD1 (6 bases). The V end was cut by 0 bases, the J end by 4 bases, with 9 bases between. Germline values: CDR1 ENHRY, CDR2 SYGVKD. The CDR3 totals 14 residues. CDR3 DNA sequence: TGTGCCATCAGTGAGTCGGAGGGGGGCTATGGCTACACCTTC. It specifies CAISESEGGYGYTF.

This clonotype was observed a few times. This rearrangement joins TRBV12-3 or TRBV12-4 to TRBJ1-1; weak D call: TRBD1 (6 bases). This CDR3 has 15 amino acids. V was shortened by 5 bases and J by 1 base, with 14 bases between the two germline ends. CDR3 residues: CASSVPGAQNTEAFF. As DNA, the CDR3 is TGTGCCAGCAGTGTCCCGGGGGCGCAGAACACTGAAGCTTTCTTT.

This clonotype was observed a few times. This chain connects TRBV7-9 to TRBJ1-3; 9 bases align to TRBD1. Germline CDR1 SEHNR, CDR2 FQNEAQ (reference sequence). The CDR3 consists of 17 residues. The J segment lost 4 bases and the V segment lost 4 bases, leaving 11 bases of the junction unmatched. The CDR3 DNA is TGTGCCAGCAGCTCACCGCCCTTGGGACAGGGAGGAAACACCATATATTTT. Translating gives CASSSPPLGQGGNTIYF. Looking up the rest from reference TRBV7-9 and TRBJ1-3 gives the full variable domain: DTGVSQNPRHKITKRGQNVTFRCDPISEHNRLYWYRQTLGQGPEFLTYFQNEAQLEKSRLLSDRFSAERPKGSFSTLEIQRTEQGDSAMYLCASSSPPLGQGGNTIYFGEGSWLTVV.